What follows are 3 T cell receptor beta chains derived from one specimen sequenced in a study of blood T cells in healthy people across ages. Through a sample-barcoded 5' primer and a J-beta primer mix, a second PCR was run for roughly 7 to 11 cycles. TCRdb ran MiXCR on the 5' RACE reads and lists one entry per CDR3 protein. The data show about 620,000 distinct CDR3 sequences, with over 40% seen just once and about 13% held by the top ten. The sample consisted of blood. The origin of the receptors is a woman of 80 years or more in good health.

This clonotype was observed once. This CDR3 is CASKARYSNQPQHF. The CDR3, as DNA: TGTGCCAGCAAGGCTCGATATAGCAATCAGCCCCAGCATTTT. The genes are TRBV6-1 and TRBJ1-5; no definite D call. This CDR3 has 14 residues. The germline gives CDR1 MNHNS, CDR2 SASEGT. Trimming took 7 bases from V and 0 from J, leaving 10 bases between them.

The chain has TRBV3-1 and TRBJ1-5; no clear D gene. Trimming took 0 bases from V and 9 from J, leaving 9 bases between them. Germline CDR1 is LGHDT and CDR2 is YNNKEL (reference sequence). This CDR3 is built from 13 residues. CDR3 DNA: TGTGCCAGCAGCCAAGATCTGTCTGGGCCCCAGCATTTT. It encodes CASSQDLSGPQHF.

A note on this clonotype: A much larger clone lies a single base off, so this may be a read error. The CDR3 DNA reads TGTGCCACCCCAAGGTCCGACAGGACCGGCTCCTGCGAGCAGTACTTC. Its protein product is CATPRSDRTGSCEQYF. This chain uses TRBV21-1 with TRBJ2-7; the table's D gene call, TRBD1, was not cross checked with the DNA. TRBV21-1 is termed a pseudogene. The CDR3 length is 16 residues.